Listed below are T cell receptor beta chains from one sample, sequenced in a study of shared clonotypes between healthy human individuals. Libraries were prepared by immunoSEQ multiplex PCR; TCRdb keeps only in-frame clonotypes and omits some of them. Of around 610,000 clones listed, about 96% are singletons. Sequenced: naive CD8+ T cells sorted from blood. These receptor sequences come from a woman aged 25 to 45 in good health. Each CDR3 is given with its conserved first and last residue. The order of the fields is CDR3 DNA, CDR3 protein, CDR3 length, V gene, J gene, D gene, clone size. The D gene is left open where the match is weak. A clone size is listed for some rows: how often the clone was seen (once, few, many), or a class if it is expanded.

DNA: TGCGCCAGCACTAGCGTCTACAATGAGCAGTTCTTC; CDR3: CASTSVYNEQFF; length: 12; V: TRBV4-1; J: TRBJ2-1; D: .; size: .
DNA: TGTGCCAGCAGCTTGTGGGGGGCCGGAAACACCATATATTTT; CDR3: CASSLWGAGNTIYF; length: 14; V: TRBV5-6; J: TRBJ1-3; D: .; size: .
DNA: TGTGCCAGCACCGGGACTTTAGCGGGTGGCTACAATGAGCAGTTCTTC; CDR3: CASTGTLAGGYNEQFF; length: 16; V: TRBV27; J: TRBJ2-1; D: TRBD2; size: .
DNA: TGTGCCAGCTCACCACCGGGTTGGGAGGCTGGCACAGATACGCAGTATTTT; CDR3: CASSPPGWEAGTDTQYF; length: 17; V: TRBV18; J: TRBJ2-3; D: .; size: .
DNA: TGTGCCATCAGTGAGTCCGCCTGGGGGACTAGCGGGAGCGGACCCGAGCAGTTCTTC; CDR3: CAISESAWGTSGSGPEQFF; length: 19; V: TRBV10-3; J: TRBJ2-1; D: TRBD2; size: .
DNA: TGTGCCAGCAGCTTAGCGCGAGGACACCGAAAGGCCGGGGAGCTGTTTTTT; CDR3: CASSLARGHRKAGELFF; length: 17; V: TRBV7-9; J: TRBJ2-2; D: .; size: .
DNA: TGTGCCAGCAGTGGATTTACCTCTAGCACAGATACGCAGTATTTT; CDR3: CASSGFTSSTDTQYF; length: 15; V: TRBV2; J: TRBJ2-3; D: .; size: .
DNA: TGTGCCAGCAGCTTAGCCGGGGCCTTTTCTGAGGGGGCTTTCTTT; CDR3: CASSLAGAFSEGAFF; length: 15; V: TRBV7-9; J: TRBJ1-1; D: .; size: .
DNA: TGCAGTCTCCGGGGCAAAGGCGAGCAGTACTTC; CDR3: CSLRGKGEQYF; length: 11; V: TRBV20-1; J: TRBJ2-7; D: .; size: .
DNA: TGTGCCAGCAGCCTCGGGACAGATCATCAGCCCCAGCATTTT; CDR3: CASSLGTDHQPQHF; length: 14; V: TRBV9; J: TRBJ1-5; D: TRBD1; size: .
DNA: TGTGCCAGCAGCTACGGACCGGGCCACCCCCAGGATGAGCAGTTCTTC; CDR3: CASSYGPGHPQDEQFF; length: 16; V: TRBV7-9; J: TRBJ2-1; D: .; size: once
DNA: TGTGCCAGTAGTATGGGGCTAGCGGGAGCCGGTGAGCAGTTCTTC; CDR3: CASSMGLAGAGEQFF; length: 15; V: TRBV19; J: TRBJ2-1; D: TRBD2; size: once
DNA: TGTGCCAGCAATCTGAGACAGGGGGCGATCAATGAGCAGTTCTTC; CDR3: CASNLRQGAINEQFF; length: 15; V: TRBV2; J: TRBJ2-1; D: TRBD1; size: .
DNA: TGTGCCAGCAGCGTAGCTCCCGGGAATGAGCAGTTCTTC; CDR3: CASSVAPGNEQFF; length: 13; V: TRBV9; J: TRBJ2-1; D: .; size: .
DNA: TGTGCCAGCAGTTTAACGGGCTCAAGAGAGACCCAGTACTTC; CDR3: CASSLTGSRETQYF; length: 14; V: TRBV27; J: TRBJ2-5; D: .; size: .
DNA: TGTGCCAGCATGGTAGGGGGCCACGAGCAGTACTTC; CDR3: CASMVGGHEQYF; length: 12; V: TRBV2; J: TRBJ2-7; D: TRBD1; size: .
DNA: TGTGCCAGCAGCTCGACTCTTGCGGGAGAGGACGGGGAGCTGTTTTTT; CDR3: CASSSTLAGEDGELFF; length: 16; V: TRBV5-4; J: TRBJ2-2; D: TRBD2; size: .
DNA: TGTGCCAGCAGTTCCCTCTGGGGGGAGGATGGCTATGGCTACACCTTC; CDR3: CASSSLWGEDGYGYTF; length: 16; V: TRBV6-5; J: TRBJ1-2; D: .; size: .
DNA: TGTGCCAGCAGCTTTTATAGGAACACCGGGGAGCTGTTTTTT; CDR3: CASSFYRNTGELFF; length: 14; V: TRBV7-2; J: TRBJ2-2; D: .; size: .
DNA: TGTGCCAGCAGTTTAGGGCTAGCGGGGCCCTACGAGCAGTACTTC; CDR3: CASSLGLAGPYEQYF; length: 15; V: TRBV28; J: TRBJ2-7; D: TRBD2; size: .
DNA: TGTGCCAGCAGTTTAGTGCAGGGAGGTTACGCTGAAGCTTTCTTT; CDR3: CASSLVQGGYAEAFF; length: 15; V: TRBV28; J: TRBJ1-1; D: .; size: .
DNA: TGTGCCAGCACTTCCGACAGGGTGGAGGACCAGCCCCAGCATTTT; CDR3: CASTSDRVEDQPQHF; length: 15; V: TRBV28; J: TRBJ1-5; D: TRBD1; size: once
DNA: TGCGCCAGCAGCTTGGAGGTTACCGGCTACACTGAAGCTTTCTTT; CDR3: CASSLEVTGYTEAFF; length: 15; V: TRBV5-1; J: TRBJ1-1; D: .; size: .
DNA: TGTGCCAGCAGCGCCCCGACAGGGGCGCGCAATGAGCAGTTCTTC; CDR3: CASSAPTGARNEQFF; length: 15; V: TRBV9; J: TRBJ2-1; D: TRBD1; size: .
DNA: TGTGCCAGCAGCGCCGCTAGGGCGATTCGCACAGATACGCAGTATTTT; CDR3: CASSAARAIRTDTQYF; length: 16; V: TRBV9; J: TRBJ2-3; D: .; size: .
DNA: TGTGCCAGCAGCTACGGACAGGGGGTGAACTATGGCTACACCTTC; CDR3: CASSYGQGVNYGYTF; length: 15; V: TRBV13; J: TRBJ1-2; D: TRBD1; size: .
DNA: TGTGCCAGCAGTCCCACCGGGGTGAAGACTGAAGCTTTCTTT; CDR3: CASSPTGVKTEAFF; length: 14; V: TRBV28; J: TRBJ1-1; D: .; size: .
DNA: TGCGCCAGCAGCCAAGACACGACGAGGGGCGCGACGAATGAGCAGTTCTTC; CDR3: CASSQDTTRGATNEQFF; length: 17; V: TRBV4-1; J: TRBJ2-1; D: .; size: .
DNA: TGTGCCAGCTCCGGGGTTGTAGACTTGGCCTTACCTCATACGCAGTATTTT; CDR3: CASSGVVDLALPHTQYF; length: 17; V: TRBV27; J: TRBJ2-3; D: .; size: .
DNA: TGTGCCAGCAGCCGAGACAGGGAAGCTTTCTTT; CDR3: CASSRDREAFF; length: 11; V: TRBV7-9; J: TRBJ1-1; D: .; size: few
DNA: TGTGCCAGCAGGAGAGGACAGGGGGCGGCTGAAGCTTTCTTT; CDR3: CASRRGQGAAEAFF; length: 14; V: TRBV5-4; J: TRBJ1-1; D: TRBD1; size: .
DNA: TGTGCCAGCAGACCTGGACAGGGCGATTCCTACAATGAGCAGTTCTTC; CDR3: CASRPGQGDSYNEQFF; length: 16; V: TRBV27; J: TRBJ2-1; D: TRBD1; size: once
DNA: TGTGCCAGCAACCTACTTGAGACGGTGAACACTGAAGCTTTCTTT; CDR3: CASNLLETVNTEAFF; length: 15; V: TRBV28; J: TRBJ1-1; D: .; size: .
DNA: TGTGCCAGCAGTTTTTTGGGCGGAGTACAGCAGTACTTC; CDR3: CASSFLGGVQQYF; length: 13; V: TRBV27; J: TRBJ2-7; D: .; size: .
DNA: TGTGCCAGCAGCCCGGGGACAGCTAGGGAAAAACTGTTTTTT; CDR3: CASSPGTAREKLFF; length: 14; V: TRBV7-9; J: TRBJ1-4; D: TRBD1; size: once
DNA: TGTGCCAGCAGCTACTCTAGCGCCGGGGAGCTGTTTTTT; CDR3: CASSYSSAGELFF; length: 13; V: TRBV5-6; J: TRBJ2-2; D: .; size: .
DNA: TGTGCCAGCAGGTATCAGGGGGGCAGTGAGCAGTTCTTC; CDR3: CASRYQGGSEQFF; length: 13; V: TRBV6-1; J: TRBJ2-1; D: .; size: .
DNA: TGTGCCAGCAGTGACAGCCGAAGCTCCTACGAGCAGTACTTC; CDR3: CASSDSRSSYEQYF; length: 14; V: TRBV6-6; J: TRBJ2-7; D: .; size: .
DNA: TGTGCCAGCAGTGAAGCGAAGGGACAGAGGAACACTGAAGCTTTCTTT; CDR3: CASSEAKGQRNTEAFF; length: 16; V: TRBV6-1; J: TRBJ1-1; D: TRBD1; size: .
DNA: TGTGCCAGTAGTCTGGACTTAGAAGGGGGTGAGCAGTTCTTC; CDR3: CASSLDLEGGEQFF; length: 14; V: TRBV19; J: TRBJ2-1; D: .; size: .